This record covers a single T cell receptor (beta chain). Its target is not known. Produced via immunoSEQ multiplex PCR; TCRdb's table is partial and in-frame only. The sample yields about 110,000 clones, approximately 86% seen once. Germline V gene data show CDR1 as SGHVS and CDR2 as FNYEAQ. The length of the CDR3 is 15 residues. V shed 5 bases and J 1 base; nucleotides not matched to a gene: 6. The entry originates in a study of cytomegalovirus exposure and HLA in healthy donors. General observations from the study: The study put under 200 TCR beta chains on its list as cytomegalovirus-associated. For most TCR sequences rarity was the rule, although some public TCRs occurred in many donors.

The sequence derives from a young woman in good health and CMV-seronegative. Sample: PBMCs. The V call is TRBV7-6, the J call TRBJ1-1; TRBD1 matches at 8 bases. CDR3 in DNA: TGTGCCAGCAGCACGGCCGGGACAGGGAACACTGAAGCTTTCTTT. It specifies CASSTAGTGNTEAFF.